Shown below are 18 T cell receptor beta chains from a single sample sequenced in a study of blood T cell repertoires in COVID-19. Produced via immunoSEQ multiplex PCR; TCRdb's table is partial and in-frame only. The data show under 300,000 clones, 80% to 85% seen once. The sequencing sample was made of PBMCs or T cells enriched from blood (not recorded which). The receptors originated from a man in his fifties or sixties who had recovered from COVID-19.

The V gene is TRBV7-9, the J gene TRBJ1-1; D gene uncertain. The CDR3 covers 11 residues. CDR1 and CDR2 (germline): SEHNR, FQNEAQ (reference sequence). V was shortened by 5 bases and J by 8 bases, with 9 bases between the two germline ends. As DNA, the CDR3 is TGTGCCAGCAGCAGCCAGAGGGAAGCTTTCTTT. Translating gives CASSSQREAFF.

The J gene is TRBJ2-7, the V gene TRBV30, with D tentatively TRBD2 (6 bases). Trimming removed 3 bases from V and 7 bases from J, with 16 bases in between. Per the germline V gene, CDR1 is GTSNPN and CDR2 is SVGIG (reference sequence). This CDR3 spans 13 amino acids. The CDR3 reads CAWRARGLGEQYF. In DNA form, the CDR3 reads TGTGCCTGGAGGGCGCGGGGATTAGGGGAGCAGTACTTC.

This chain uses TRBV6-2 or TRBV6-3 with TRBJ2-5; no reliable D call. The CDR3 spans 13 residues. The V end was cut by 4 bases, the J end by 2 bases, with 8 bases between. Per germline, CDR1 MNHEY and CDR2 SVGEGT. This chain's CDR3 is CASSSFLQETQYF. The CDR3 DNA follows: TGTGCCAGCAGTTCCTTCTTACAAGAGACCCAGTACTTC.

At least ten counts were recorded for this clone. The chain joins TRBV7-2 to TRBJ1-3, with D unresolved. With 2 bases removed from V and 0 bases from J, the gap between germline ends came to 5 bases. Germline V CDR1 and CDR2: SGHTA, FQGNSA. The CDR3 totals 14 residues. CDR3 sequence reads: CASSLQYSGNTIYF. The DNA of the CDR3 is TGTGCCAGCAGCTTACAGTACTCTGGAAACACCATATATTTT.

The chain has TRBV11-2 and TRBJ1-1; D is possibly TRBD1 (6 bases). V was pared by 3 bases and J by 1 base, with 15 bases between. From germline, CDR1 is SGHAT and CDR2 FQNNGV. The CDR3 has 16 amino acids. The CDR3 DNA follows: TGTGCCAGCAGCTTTTTAACAGGGAGGGGGAACACTGAAGCTTTCTTT. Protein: CASSFLTGRGNTEAFF.

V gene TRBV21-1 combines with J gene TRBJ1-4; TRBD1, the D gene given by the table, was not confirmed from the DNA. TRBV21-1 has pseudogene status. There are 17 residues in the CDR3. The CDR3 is CASSKKERGQGNEKLFF. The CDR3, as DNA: TGTGCCAGCAGCAAAAAGGAACGGGGACAGGGGAATGAAAAACTGTTTTTT.

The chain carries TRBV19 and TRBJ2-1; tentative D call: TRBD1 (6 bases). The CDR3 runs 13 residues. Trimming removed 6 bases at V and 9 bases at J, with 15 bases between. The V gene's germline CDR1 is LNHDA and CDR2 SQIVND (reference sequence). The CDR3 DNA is TGTGCCAGTAGCAGACAGGTTAGGAGTGAGCAGTTCTTC. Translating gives CASSRQVRSEQFF.

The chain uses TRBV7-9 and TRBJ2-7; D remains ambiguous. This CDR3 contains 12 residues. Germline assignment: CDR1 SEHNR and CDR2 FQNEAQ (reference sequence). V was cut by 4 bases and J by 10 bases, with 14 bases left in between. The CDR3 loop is CASSSQTRFQYF. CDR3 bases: TGTGCCAGCAGCTCTCAAACCAGATTCCAGTACTTC. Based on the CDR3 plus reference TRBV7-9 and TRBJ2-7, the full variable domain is DTGVSQNPRHKITKRGQNVTFRCDPISEHNRLYWYRQTLGQGPEFLTYFQNEAQLEKSRLLSDRFSAERPKGSFSTLEIQRTEQGDSAMYLCASSSQTRFQYFGPGTRLTVT.

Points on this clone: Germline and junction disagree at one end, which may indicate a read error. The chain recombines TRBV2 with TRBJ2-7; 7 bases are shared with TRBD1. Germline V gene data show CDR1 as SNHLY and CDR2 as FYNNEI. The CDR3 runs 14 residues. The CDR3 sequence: CASTERTGWYEQYF. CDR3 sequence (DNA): TGTGCCAGCACTGAACGGACAGGATGGTACGAGCAGTACTTC.

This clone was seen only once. CDR3 sequence: CASSSRPRTGEEQYF. The CDR3 DNA sequence: TGTGCCAGCAGCTCAAGGCCCCGGACAGGCGAGGAGCAGTACTTC. The chain has TRBV13 and TRBJ2-7; 7 bases are a match to TRBD1. This CDR3 is 15 amino acids long. Germline CDR1 PRHDT, CDR2 FYEKMQ (reference sequence). The trim removed 4 bases at V and 7 bases at J, leaving 13 bases unmatched.

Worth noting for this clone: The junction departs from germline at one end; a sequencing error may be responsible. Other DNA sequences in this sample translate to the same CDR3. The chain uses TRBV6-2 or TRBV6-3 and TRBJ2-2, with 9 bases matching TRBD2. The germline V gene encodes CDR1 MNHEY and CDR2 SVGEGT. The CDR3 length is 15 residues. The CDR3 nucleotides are TGTGCCAGCAGTCTGACTAGCGGTAACACCGGGGAGTTGTTTTTT. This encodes CASSLTSGNTGELFF.

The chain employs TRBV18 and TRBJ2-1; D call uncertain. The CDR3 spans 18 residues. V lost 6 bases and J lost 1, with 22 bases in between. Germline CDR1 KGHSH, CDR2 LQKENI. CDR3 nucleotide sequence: TGTGCCAGCTCCCTCCTAAGAAGCCGGCAGACATCCTACAATGAGCAGTTCTTC. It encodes CASSLLRSRQTSYNEQFF.

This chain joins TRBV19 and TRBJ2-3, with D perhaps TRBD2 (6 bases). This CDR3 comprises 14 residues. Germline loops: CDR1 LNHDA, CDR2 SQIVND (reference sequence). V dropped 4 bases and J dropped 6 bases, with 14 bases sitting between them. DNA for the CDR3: TGTGCCAGTAGTACTCGGGCGGGGTCGGATACGCAGTATTTT. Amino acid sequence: CASSTRAGSDTQYF.

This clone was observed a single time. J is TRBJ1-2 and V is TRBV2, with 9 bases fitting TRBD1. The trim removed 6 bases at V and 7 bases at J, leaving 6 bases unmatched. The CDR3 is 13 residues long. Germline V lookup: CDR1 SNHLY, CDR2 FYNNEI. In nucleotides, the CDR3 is TGTGCCAGCAGCCGGGACAGGGTCGGTGGCTACACCTTC. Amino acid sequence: CASSRDRVGGYTF.

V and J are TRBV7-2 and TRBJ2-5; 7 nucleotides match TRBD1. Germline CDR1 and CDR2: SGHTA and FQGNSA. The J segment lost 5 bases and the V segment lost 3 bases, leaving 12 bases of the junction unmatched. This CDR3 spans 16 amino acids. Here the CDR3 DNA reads TGTGCCAGCAGCTTTTCCGGACAGGCCCTAAAGGAGACCCAGTACTTC. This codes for CASSFSGQALKETQYF. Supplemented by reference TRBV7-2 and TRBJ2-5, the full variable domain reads GAGVSQSPSNKVTEKGKDVELRCDPISGHTALYWYRQSLGQGLEFLIYFQGNSAPDKSGLPSDRFSAERTGGSVSTLTIQRTQQEDSAVYLCASSFSGQALKETQYFGPGTRLLVL.

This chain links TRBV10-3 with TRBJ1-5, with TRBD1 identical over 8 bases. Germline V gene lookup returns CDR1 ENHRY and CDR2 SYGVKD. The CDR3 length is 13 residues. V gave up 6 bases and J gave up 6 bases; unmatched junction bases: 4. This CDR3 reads CAIRDRVGQPQHF. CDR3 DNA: TGTGCCATCAGGGACAGGGTCGGTCAGCCCCAGCATTTT.

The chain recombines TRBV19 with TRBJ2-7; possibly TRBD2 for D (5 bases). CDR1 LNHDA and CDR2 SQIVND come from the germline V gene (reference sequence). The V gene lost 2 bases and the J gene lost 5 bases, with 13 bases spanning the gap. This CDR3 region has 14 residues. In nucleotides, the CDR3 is TGTGCCAGTAGTATATCGGGATCCCGTGACGAGCAGTACTTC. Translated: CASSISGSRDEQYF.

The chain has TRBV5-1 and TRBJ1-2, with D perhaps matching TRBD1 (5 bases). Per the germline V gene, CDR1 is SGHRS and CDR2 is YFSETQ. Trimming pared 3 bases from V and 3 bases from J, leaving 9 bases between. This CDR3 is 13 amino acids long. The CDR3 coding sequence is TGCGCCAGCAGCTCACAGGTTCACTATGGCTACACCTTC. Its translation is CASSSQVHYGYTF.